This TCR beta chain was captured in a study of cytomegalovirus exposure and HLA in healthy donors. Findings and caveats of the study: Earlier findings revealed that most TCR beta V segments proved productive either about 87% or about 30% of the time. CMV serostatus was the only recorded immune exposure for donors. More than 150 TCR beta chains were listed as cytomegalovirus-associated.

Primers included in the PCR were 60 Vbeta and 13 Jbeta primers. Only in-frame clones appear in the TCRdb table, and some are missing; sequencing was by immunoSEQ multiplex PCR. The data contain 90,000 to 150,000 clones, about three fifths of them singletons. Regarding this clone: The antigen remains undetermined.

The CDR3 is made up of 15 amino acids. The V gene's germline CDR1 is KGHSH and CDR2 LQKENI. V lost 3 bases to trimming and J lost 0 bases; unmatched junction nucleotides: 3. Sequencing used PBMCs. The clonotype was recovered from a man aged 40-49 years in good health and CMV-seropositive. V gene TRBV18 combines with J gene TRBJ1-2; the match to TRBD1 covers 8 bases. The CDR3 loop reads CASSPGTGPNYGYTF. Written as DNA, the CDR3 is TGTGCCAGCTCACCGGGGACAGGACCTAACTATGGCTACACCTTC.